Shown below are 18 T cell receptor beta chains from a single sample sequenced in a study of identical twins (dated by TCRdb to 2016 to 2017). Libraries were constructed by 5' RACE. The reads were generated on an Illumina HiSeq 2000. TCRdb applied fastp at Q25 and MiXCR to the public reads, then kept only in-frame beta chains. Rows merge per CDR3 protein into single entries with the most common DNA and genes. The sample data list 450,000 or so distinct CDR3 sequences, and approximately 25% of these were observed just once. Together, the top ten hold just under 3% of the sample. This same sample was also part of a study on T cells expressing NK-cell markers.

The sequenced sample consisted of CD4+ T cells sorted from blood. The receptor set was obtained from a woman between 18 and 29 years old in good health.

This clonotype occurred a few times. The rearrangement uses TRBV5-1 and TRBJ1-1, with TRBD1 as a possible D gene (6 bases). The CDR3 totals 16 residues. Germline-derived CDR1 and CDR2 are SGHRS and YFSETQ. V shed 4 bases and J shed 2 bases, with 18 bases lying between them. The CDR3 protein is CASSREFGTTNTEAFF. CDR3 coding DNA: TGCGCCAGCAGCCGAGAATTTGGGACAACAAACACTGAAGCTTTCTTT.

This clonotype showed up many times. An end of the junction does not agree with germline; a read error may underlie this. CDR3 residues: CSVQQGAGVF. The CDR3 DNA sequence: TGCAGCGTCCAACAGGGGGCCGGCGTCTTC. This chain connects TRBV29-1 to TRBJ2-1; 9 bases are shared with TRBD1. Germline loops: CDR1 SQVTM, CDR2 ANQGSEA. The CDR3 runs to 10 residues.

The chain employs TRBV9 and TRBJ2-2; D possibly corresponds to TRBD1 (6 bases). This CDR3 has 15 residues. The germline V gene encodes CDR1 SGDLS and CDR2 YYNGEE. Trimming took 2 bases from V and 2 from J, leaving 10 bases between them. CDR3 nucleotides: TGTGCCAGCAGCGTCGGACAGATAAACACCGGGGAGCTGTTTTTT. Protein product: CASSVGQINTGELFF.

The rearrangement joins TRBV18 to TRBJ2-1; D remains ambiguous. Trimming took 1 base from V and 5 from J, leaving 9 bases between them. The V gene's germline CDR1 is KGHSH and CDR2 LQKENI. There are 14 residues in the CDR3. The CDR3 DNA is TGTGCCAGCTCACCACTTCCCGGAAACAATGAGCAGTTCTTC. Residues: CASSPLPGNNEQFF.

This clonotype was seen a handful of times. The rearrangement uses TRBV4-1 and TRBJ2-7; TRBD1 agrees at 7 bases. Germline CDR1 MGHRA, CDR2 YSYEKL. There are 14 residues in the CDR3. The trim removed 4 bases at V and 3 bases at J, leaving 6 bases unmatched. CDR3 residues: CASSLPGQRYEQYF. The CDR3 DNA sequence: TGCGCCAGCAGCCTACCGGGACAGCGCTACGAGCAGTACTTC.

This clonotype has only a few counts. The chain joins TRBV20-1 to TRBJ2-3; D might be TRBD1 (6 bases). CDR1 and CDR2 (germline): DFQATT, SNEGSKA (reference sequence). Trimming pared 8 bases from V and 2 bases from J, leaving 20 bases between. The length of the CDR3 is 15 residues. The DNA of the CDR3 is TGCAGTCCTCAACAGGGCCCCCGAGACACAGATACGCAGTATTTT. Translated: CSPQQGPRDTDTQYF.

The genes are TRBV15 and TRBJ2-3, with 9 nucleotides matching TRBD2. V lost 6 bases to trimming and J lost 2 bases; unmatched junction nucleotides: 6. The CDR3 sequence is 15 residues long. Per the germline V gene, CDR1 is LNHNV and CDR2 is YYDKDF (reference sequence). This CDR3 reads CATRGAGGVTDTQYF. The CDR3 nucleotides read TGTGCCACCAGAGGAGCGGGAGGCGTCACAGATACGCAGTATTTT.

The chain employs TRBV10-3 and TRBJ1-1; D unclear. The CDR3 sequence is 12 residues long. Trimming took 6 bases from V and 2 from J, leaving 7 bases between them. The germline V gene has CDR1 ENHRY and CDR2 SYGVKD. CDR3 DNA: TGTGCCATCAGGGAATTAAACACTGAAGCTTTCTTT. It codes for CAIRELNTEAFF.

The CDR3 sequence: CASSYEGGISGANVLTF. In DNA, the CDR3 is TGTGCCAGCAGTTACGAGGGGGGGATCTCTGGGGCCAACGTCCTGACTTTC. The genes are TRBV6-5 and TRBJ2-6, with a tentative D call TRBD2 (7 bases). The CDR3 sequence is 17 residues long. Germline CDR1 MNHEY, CDR2 SVGAGI. The ends were cut back, 2 bases at V and 0 bases at J, with 11 bases in the middle.

The V call is TRBV20-1, the J call TRBJ1-1, with D possibly being TRBD1 (5 bases). CDR1 is DFQATT and CDR2 is SNEGSKA in the germline V gene (reference sequence). The CDR3 is made up of 11 amino acids. As DNA, the CDR3 is TGCAGGGGTGAAAACGGACATGAAGCTTTCTTT. This sequence encodes CRGENGHEAFF.

The CDR3 sequence: CATSRGPGLAVRDTQYF. The CDR3 DNA reads TGTGCCACCAGCAGAGGGCCAGGACTAGCGGTACGGGATACGCAGTATTTT. The chain uses TRBV15 and TRBJ2-3, with TRBD2 identical over 10 bases. The trim removed 1 base at V and 6 bases at J, leaving 10 bases unmatched. Germline V CDR1 and CDR2: LNHNV, YYDKDF (reference sequence). The CDR3 length is 17 residues.

The J gene is TRBJ2-3, the V gene TRBV20-1, with 10 bases fitting TRBD2. After removal of 5 bases from V and 0 bases from J, the junction contained 5 bases not matched to a gene. The germline V gene encodes CDR1 DFQATT and CDR2 SNEGSKA (reference sequence). The CDR3 covers 15 residues. In DNA form, the CDR3 reads TGCAGTGCTCCAATAGCGGGGGGTAGCACAGATACGCAGTATTTT. Protein sequence: CSAPIAGGSTDTQYF.

The table lists this clonotype with a few counts. This chain uses TRBV29-1 with TRBJ1-2, with a weak D call TRBD1 (6 bases). This CDR3 has 14 amino acids. The germline V gene has CDR1 SQVTM and CDR2 ANQGSEA. With 6 bases removed from V and 2 bases from J, the gap between germline ends came to 16 bases. The CDR3 here is CSVGGLAGNYGYTF. DNA for the CDR3: TGCAGCGTCGGGGGGCTGGCCGGGAACTATGGCTACACCTTC.

The CDR3 sequence: CASSPPGLNTWTGELFF. The CDR3 DNA is TGTGCCAGCAGTCCTCCGGGACTTAATACTTGGACCGGGGAGCTGTTTTTT. The chain employs TRBV6-2 or TRBV6-3 and TRBJ2-2; D is perhaps TRBD2 (6 bases). Trimming shortened V by 5 bases and J by 5 bases, and 21 bases separated the two germline ends. Germline CDR1 and CDR2: MNHEY and SVGEGT. This CDR3 has 17 residues.

The chain recombines TRBV11-2 with TRBJ2-2; TRBD2 matches at 9 bases. This CDR3 is built from 14 residues. Germline V gene data show CDR1 as SGHAT and CDR2 as FQNNGV. The V and J ends lost 4 bases and 8 bases, in that order; junction bases with no gene match: 5. The CDR3 here is CASSWEREVGELFF. CDR3 coding DNA: TGTGCCAGCAGCTGGGAGCGGGAGGTTGGGGAGCTGTTTTTT.

This clonotype was seen more than once but under ten times. CDR3 sequence (DNA): TGCAGTGCTAGTAAGGGACAGGGAGGGCACGAGCAGTACTTC. It encodes CSASKGQGGHEQYF. This chain connects TRBV20-1 to TRBJ2-7; 9 bases are shared with TRBD1. The CDR3 is 14 residues long. The V gene end was trimmed by 3 bases and the J gene end by 5 bases; junction bases not matched to a gene: 8. From germline, CDR1 is DFQATT and CDR2 SNEGSKA (reference sequence).

Many counts were recorded for this clonotype. The chain has TRBV7-2 and TRBJ1-6; 8 nucleotides match TRBD1. Per the germline V gene, CDR1 is SGHTA and CDR2 is FQGNSA. The CDR3 consists of 11 residues. V dropped 5 bases and J dropped 12; count of bases not matched to a gene: 0. In nucleotides, the CDR3 is TGTGCCAGCAGCACAGGGGGACCCCTCCACTTT. Protein sequence: CASSTGGPLHF.

V and J are TRBV20-1 and TRBJ2-7; TRBD2 aligns across 8 bases. The V gene's germline CDR1 is DFQATT and CDR2 SNEGSKA (reference sequence). The CDR3 spans 15 residues. J gave up 0 bases and V 5 bases, and 9 bases lay outside the gene matches. The CDR3 here is CSAPGGRRSSYEQYF. CDR3 nucleotide sequence: TGCAGTGCTCCGGGAGGGCGAAGGAGCTCCTACGAGCAGTACTTC.